The 16 T cell receptor beta chains below were found in one sample sequenced in a study of T cell repertoires in cytomegalovirus infection. One entry per CDR3 protein, called by TCRdb with MiXCR from the reads. The data show 250,000 or so distinct CDR3 sequences, about 17% seen once. The sample was CD8+ T cells from PBMCs. The receptors come from a human donor in good health (CMV status not recorded). Some clones in this sample may be carry-over from other donors' samples.

The chain uses TRBV28 and TRBJ2-5, with D perhaps TRBD1 (5 bases). The CDR3 length is 16 residues. CDR1 is MDHEN and CDR2 is SYDVKM in the germline V gene. Trimming stripped 4 bases from V and 0 bases from J, with 15 bases between. The CDR3 protein is CASSWGRRTYQETQYF. DNA for the CDR3: TGTGCCAGCAGTTGGGGTCGACGGACATACCAAGAGACCCAGTACTTC.

This chain uses TRBV20-1 with TRBJ2-1; a possible D gene is TRBD2 (7 bases). Germline CDR1 reads DFQATT; CDR2 reads SNEGSKA (reference sequence). The ends were cut back, 0 bases at V and 4 bases at J, with 16 bases in the middle. This CDR3 contains 16 residues. The CDR3 region is CSAREPGGLFYNEQFF. Here the CDR3 DNA reads TGCAGTGCTAGAGAGCCGGGGGGCCTATTTTACAATGAGCAGTTCTTC.

This clonotype was seen ten or more times. The genes are TRBV7-9 and TRBJ2-5; possibly TRBD2 for D (5 bases). V was cut by 5 bases and J by 3 bases, with 13 bases left in between. CDR3 size: 14 residues. CDR1 is SEHNR, CDR2 FQNEAQ, per germline (reference sequence). CDR3 sequence: CASSQTGRKETQYF. The DNA of the CDR3 is TGTGCCAGCAGCCAAACGGGGAGAAAAGAGACCCAGTACTTC.

This clonotype was recorded at least ten times. Sequence at one end of the junction differs from germline and may be a read error. The chain employs TRBV7-3 and TRBJ2-7; TRBD1 aligns across 7 bases. Germline V gene data show CDR1 as SGHTA and CDR2 as FQGTGA. The CDR3 spans 14 residues. Here the CDR3 reads CVSSPVGQLGEQYF. The CDR3 DNA follows: TGTGTCAGCAGCCCAGTGGGACAGCTGGGCGAGCAGTACTTC.

In this sample, this clonotype turned up many times. The gene calls are TRBV12-3 or TRBV12-4 and TRBJ1-1; TRBD1 aligns across 8 bases. The CDR3 contains 17 residues. V was clipped by 5 bases and J by 4 bases; unmatched bases: 15. The CDR3 loop reads CASSTHRGVTISTEAFF. The CDR3 DNA sequence: TGTGCCAGCAGTACCCACAGGGGGGTCACCATCTCCACTGAAGCTTTCTTT.

This clonotype was detected ten times or more. J is TRBJ2-7 and V is TRBV20-1; possible D gene TRBD2, 5 bases. From germline, CDR1 is DFQATT and CDR2 SNEGSKA (reference sequence). The V gene lost 1 base and the J gene lost 0 bases, with 7 bases spanning the gap. The CDR3 consists of 13 residues. The CDR3 spells CSARGGSSYEQYF. For the CDR3, the DNA is TGCAGTGCTAGAGGTGGGAGCTCCTACGAGCAGTACTTC.

This clonotype has a handful of counts. The chain joins TRBV27 to TRBJ2-3, with 7 bases lining up with TRBD2. Germline CDR1 and CDR2: MNHEY and SMNVEV (reference sequence). This CDR3 has 15 residues. The V segment lost 8 bases and the J segment 1 base; nucleotides outside the gene matches: 9. The CDR3 region is CASAGEGSRTDTQYF. CDR3 coding DNA: TGTGCCAGCGCGGGGGAAGGGTCACGCACAGATACGCAGTATTTT.

This clonotype was found many times. The V and J genes are TRBV7-2 and TRBJ1-2, with 8 bases lining up with TRBD1. Germline V gives CDR1 SGHTA, CDR2 FQGNSA. The CDR3 consists of 15 residues. V gave up 5 bases and J gave up 4 bases; unmatched junction bases: 9. CDR3 amino acids: CASSRGQGPLYGYTF. The CDR3, as DNA: TGTGCCAGCAGCCGTGGACAGGGACCACTCTATGGCTACACCTTC.

This clonotype came up many times. The rearrangement joins TRBV12-3 or TRBV12-4 to TRBJ2-1; the D is unclear. This CDR3 is 16 amino acids long. V lost 3 bases and J lost 5, with 17 bases in between. As DNA, the CDR3 is TGTGCCAGCAGTTTCACTTTTCTAAACAGCAACAATGAGCAGTTCTTC. It is translated as CASSFTFLNSNNEQFF.

This clonotype was counted many times. The chain combines TRBV7-2 with TRBJ1-3, with D unclear. The CDR3 runs 16 residues. CDR1 is SGHTA and CDR2 is FQGNSA in the germline V gene. Trimming took off 5 bases at V and 0 bases at J, with 14 bases between the two ends. CDR3 bases: TGTGCCAGCAGCCTGAGGGTGGGGTTCTCTGGAAACACCATATATTTT. Translation: CASSLRVGFSGNTIYF.

This clonotype was detected only a few times. This rearrangement joins TRBV20-1 to TRBJ2-7; 7 bases are shared with TRBD1. Germline V lookup: CDR1 DFQATT, CDR2 SNEGSKA (reference sequence). This CDR3 contains 15 residues. Losses at the gene ends were 0 bases for V and 0 bases for J; bases not matched to a gene: 5. The DNA of the CDR3 is TGCAGTGCTAGAGATCGGCAGGGGGTCTCCTACGAGCAGTACTTC. Residues: CSARDRQGVSYEQYF.

This clonotype was picked up a small number of times. This chain uses TRBV19 with TRBJ1-3; TRBD1 aligns across 7 bases. This CDR3 is 14 amino acids long. Germline V CDR1 and CDR2: LNHDA, SQIVND (reference sequence). V lost 7 bases and J lost 0; bases outside the gene matches: 3. CDR3 sequence (DNA): TGTGCCAGTACCCGGGACAGCTCTGGAAACACCATATATTTT. Residues: CASTRDSSGNTIYF.

At least ten counts were recorded for this clonotype. The V and J genes are TRBV7-8 and TRBJ1-6; D unclear. There are 18 residues in the CDR3. V lost 0 bases, J lost 0 bases, and 12 bases lay in between. Germline assignment: CDR1 SGHVS and CDR2 FQNEAQ. CDR3 protein: CASSLAFEEISYNSPLHF. CDR3 DNA sequence: TGTGCCAGCAGCTTAGCGTTTGAGGAAATCTCCTATAATTCACCCCTCCACTTT.

The chain is built from TRBV4-1 and TRBJ2-5; no firm D call. The V end lost 0 bases, the J end lost 9 bases, and 20 bases lay between the germline ends. CDR3 length equals 16 residues. Germline CDR1 MGHRA, CDR2 YSYEKL. CDR3 in amino acids: CASSQEKVREAMPQYF. The CDR3, as DNA: TGCGCCAGCAGCCAAGAAAAGGTCCGAGAGGCGATGCCCCAGTACTTC.

This clonotype was found a few times. The chain carries TRBV12-3 or TRBV12-4 and TRBJ2-7; D gene uncertain. The CDR3 sequence is 12 residues long. Trimming cost V 1 base and J 4 bases, with 5 bases left between them. In DNA form, the CDR3 reads TGTGCCAGCAGTTTAGAACGGTACGAGCAGTACTTC. Encoded protein: CASSLERYEQYF.

This clonotype was counted between two and nine times. This chain uses TRBV6-2 or TRBV6-3 with TRBJ2-5; either TRBD1 or TRBD2 may fit D (7 bases each). Germline CDR1 is MNHEY and CDR2 is SVGEGT. The CDR3 is 16 residues long. Trimming removed 2 bases from V and 1 base from J, with 14 bases in between. This chain's CDR3 is CASSYRQGGAQETQYF. CDR3 DNA: TGTGCCAGCAGTTACCGACAGGGAGGGGCCCAAGAGACCCAGTACTTC.